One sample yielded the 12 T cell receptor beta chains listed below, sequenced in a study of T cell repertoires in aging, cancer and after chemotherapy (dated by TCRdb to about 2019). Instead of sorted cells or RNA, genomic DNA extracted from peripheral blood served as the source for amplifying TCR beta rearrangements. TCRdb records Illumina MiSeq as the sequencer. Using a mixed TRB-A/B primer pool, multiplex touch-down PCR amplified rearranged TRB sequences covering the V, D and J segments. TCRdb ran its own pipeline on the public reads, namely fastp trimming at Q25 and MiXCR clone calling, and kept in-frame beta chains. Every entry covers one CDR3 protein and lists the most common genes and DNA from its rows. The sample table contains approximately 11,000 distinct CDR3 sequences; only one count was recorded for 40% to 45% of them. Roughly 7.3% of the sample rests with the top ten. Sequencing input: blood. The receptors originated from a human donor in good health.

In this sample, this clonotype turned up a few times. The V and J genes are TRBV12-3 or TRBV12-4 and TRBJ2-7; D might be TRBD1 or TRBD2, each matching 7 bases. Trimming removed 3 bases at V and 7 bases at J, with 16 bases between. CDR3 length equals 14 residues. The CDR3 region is CASSLGGGRGEQYF. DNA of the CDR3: TGTGCCAGCAGTTTGGGAGGGGGCAGGGGTGAGCAGTACTTC.

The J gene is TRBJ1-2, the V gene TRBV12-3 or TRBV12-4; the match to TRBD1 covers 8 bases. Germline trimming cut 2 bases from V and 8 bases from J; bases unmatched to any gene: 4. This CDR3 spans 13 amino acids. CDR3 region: CASSLQGAKGYTF. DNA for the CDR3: TGTGCCAGCAGTTTACAGGGGGCGAAGGGCTACACCTTC.

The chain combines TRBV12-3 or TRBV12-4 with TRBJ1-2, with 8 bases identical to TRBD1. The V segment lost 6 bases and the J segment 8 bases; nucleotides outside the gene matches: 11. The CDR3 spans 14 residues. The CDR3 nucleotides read TGTGCCAGCAGCCCACTCGGGACAGGTAGCGGCTACACCTTC. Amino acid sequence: CASSPLGTGSGYTF.

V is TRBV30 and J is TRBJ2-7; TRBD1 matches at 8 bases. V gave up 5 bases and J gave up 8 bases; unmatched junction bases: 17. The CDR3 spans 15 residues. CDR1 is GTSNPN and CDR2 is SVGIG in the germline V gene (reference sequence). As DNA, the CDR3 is TGTGCCTGGGGTCATTCCACAGGGGGGTCAAGACAGCAGTACTTC. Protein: CAWGHSTGGSRQQYF.

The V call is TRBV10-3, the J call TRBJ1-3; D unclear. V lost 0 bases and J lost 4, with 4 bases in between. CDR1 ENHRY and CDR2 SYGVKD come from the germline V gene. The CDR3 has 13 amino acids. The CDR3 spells CAISESIGNTIYF. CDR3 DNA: TGTGCCATCAGTGAGTCGATAGGAAACACCATATATTTT.

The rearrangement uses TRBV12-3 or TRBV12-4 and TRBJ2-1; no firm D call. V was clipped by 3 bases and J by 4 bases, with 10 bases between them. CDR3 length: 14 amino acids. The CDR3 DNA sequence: TGTGCCAGCAGTTTCAGTGGCCTATACAATGAGCAGTTCTTC. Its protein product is CASSFSGLYNEQFF.

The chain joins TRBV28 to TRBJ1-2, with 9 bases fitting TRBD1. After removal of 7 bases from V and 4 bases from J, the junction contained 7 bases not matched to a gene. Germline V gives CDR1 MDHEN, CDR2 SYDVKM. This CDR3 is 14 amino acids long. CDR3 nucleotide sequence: TGTGCCAGCAAACTACAGGGGGCAGGCTATGGCTACACCTTC. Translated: CASKLQGAGYGYTF.

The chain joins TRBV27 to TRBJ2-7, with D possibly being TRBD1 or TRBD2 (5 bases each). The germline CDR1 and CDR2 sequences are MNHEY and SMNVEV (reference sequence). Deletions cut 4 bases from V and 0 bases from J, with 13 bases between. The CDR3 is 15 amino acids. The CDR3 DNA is TGTGCCAGCAGTTCATATTCAGGGAGCTCCTACGAGCAGTACTTC. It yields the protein CASSSYSGSSYEQYF.

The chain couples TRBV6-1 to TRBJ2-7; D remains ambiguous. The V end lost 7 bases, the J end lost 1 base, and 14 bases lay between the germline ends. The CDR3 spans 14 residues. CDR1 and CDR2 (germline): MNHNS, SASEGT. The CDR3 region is CASKPGTVSYEQYF. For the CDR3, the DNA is TGTGCCAGCAAACCCGGAACCGTGTCCTACGAGCAGTACTTC.

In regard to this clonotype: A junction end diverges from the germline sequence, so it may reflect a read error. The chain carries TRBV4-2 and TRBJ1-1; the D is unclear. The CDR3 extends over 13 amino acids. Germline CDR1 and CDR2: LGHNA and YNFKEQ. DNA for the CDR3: TGCGCCAGCAGCCAAGGATCAGCCACTGAAGCTTTCTTT. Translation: CASSQGSATEAFF.

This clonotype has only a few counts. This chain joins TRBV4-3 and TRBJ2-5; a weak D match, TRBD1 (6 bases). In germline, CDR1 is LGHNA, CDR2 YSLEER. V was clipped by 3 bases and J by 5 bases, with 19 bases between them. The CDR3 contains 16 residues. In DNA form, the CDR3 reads TGCGCCAGCAGCCAGGAAACAGGCCTAAGGGGGGAGACCCAGTACTTC. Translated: CASSQETGLRGETQYF.

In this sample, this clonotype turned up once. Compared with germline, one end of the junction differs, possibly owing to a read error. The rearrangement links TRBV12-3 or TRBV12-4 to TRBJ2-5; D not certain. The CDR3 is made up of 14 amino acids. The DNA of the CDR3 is TGTGCCAGCAGTTTAGGGAGTCGGCAAGAGACCCATTACTTC. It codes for CASSLGSRQETHYF.